This entry lists 32 T cell receptor beta chains sequenced from one sample in a study of PD-1 blockade in classical Hodgkin lymphoma. All trial patients relapsed after autologous stem cell transplantation. Sequencing used immunoSEQ multiplex PCR; TCRdb keeps in-frame clones, though not all of them. The data contain fewer than 55,000 clones, approximately 91% of them singletons. The sample was peripheral blood mononuclear cells (PBMCs), taken at baseline. Source of these receptors: a human donor with classical Hodgkin lymphoma.

The chain links TRBV7-2 to TRBJ2-3; 11 bases match TRBD2. The CDR3 is 17 residues long. Germline lookup yields CDR1 SGHTA and CDR2 FQGNSA. V was clipped by 6 bases and J by 1 base; unmatched bases: 9. In DNA, the CDR3 is TGTGCCAGCAGACGCCCCCAGGGACTAGCGGGCACAGATACGCAGTATTTT. Amino acid sequence: CASRRPQGLAGTDTQYF.

The rearrangement links TRBV5-6 to TRBJ2-7; either TRBD1 or TRBD2 may supply D (5 bases each). This CDR3 comprises 12 residues. Germline CDR1 and CDR2: SGHDT and YYEEEE. Trimming took off 4 bases at V and 4 bases at J, with 9 bases between the two ends. The DNA of the CDR3 is TGTGCCAGCAGCATTGGGGGTTACGAGCAGTACTTC. This translates into CASSIGGYEQYF.

The chain employs TRBV27 and TRBJ2-7, with D tentatively TRBD2 (6 bases). Per germline, CDR1 MNHEY and CDR2 SMNVEV (reference sequence). V gave up 6 bases and J gave up 5 bases, with 17 bases separating them. The CDR3 runs to 14 residues. The chain's CDR3 is CASSRSQGLNEQYF. The CDR3 DNA reads TGTGCCAGCAGCCGGAGTCAGGGACTTAACGAGCAGTACTTC.

The gene calls are TRBV27 and TRBJ2-3; 7 bases agree with TRBD2. Germline values: CDR1 MNHEY, CDR2 SMNVEV (reference sequence). The CDR3 has 15 residues. With V trimmed by 8 bases and J by 5 bases, 13 bases remained unmatched. CDR3 loop: CASLPVAGAVDTQYF. In DNA form, the CDR3 reads TGTGCCAGCCTCCCGGTGGCGGGAGCCGTAGATACGCAGTATTTT.

This clone was detected once. The chain has TRBV5-6 and TRBJ2-1, with D unresolved. Germline loops: CDR1 SGHDT, CDR2 YYEEEE. This CDR3 is 14 amino acids long. Trimming took 0 bases from V and 0 from J, leaving 4 bases between them. The chain's CDR3 is CASSLEVSYNEQFF. DNA for the CDR3: TGTGCCAGCAGCTTGGAGGTCTCCTACAATGAGCAGTTCTTC.

The J gene is TRBJ2-7, the V gene TRBV2; the match to TRBD2 covers 12 bases. Germline loops: CDR1 SNHLY, CDR2 FYNNEI. The CDR3 has 14 amino acids. The V gene end was trimmed by 10 bases and the J gene end by 6 bases; junction bases not matched to a gene: 10. CDR3 DNA sequence: TGTGCCACCCTACTAGCGGGGGGCCTCCGCGAGCAGTACTTC. This gives the protein CATLLAGGLREQYF.

The chain combines TRBV2 with TRBJ1-5; D may be TRBD1 (5 bases). This CDR3 has 13 amino acids. V lost 4 bases and J lost 7, with 11 bases in between. Germline CDR1 reads SNHLY; CDR2 reads FYNNEI. CDR3: CASSGGKGQPQHF. Here the CDR3 DNA reads TGTGCCAGCAGTGGGGGGAAAGGGCAGCCCCAGCATTTT.

The CDR3 DNA sequence: TGTGCCAGCATTCGACAGGACTGGGCCCCGATGTTCAACTATGGCTACACCTTC. Amino acid sequence: CASIRQDWAPMFNYGYTF. The chain joins TRBV27 to TRBJ1-2; D might be TRBD1 (6 bases). Germline V gene lookup returns CDR1 MNHEY and CDR2 SMNVEV (reference sequence). V was cut by 7 bases and J by 2 bases, with 26 bases left in between. CDR3 size: 18 residues.

The CDR3 coding sequence is TGTGCCAGCAGTTTAAGGGCTAGCGGGGGCCGCACAGATACGCAGTATTTT. It encodes CASSLRASGGRTDTQYF. This chain joins TRBV27 and TRBJ2-3, with 10 bases that match TRBD2. Germline V gives CDR1 MNHEY, CDR2 SMNVEV (reference sequence). The CDR3 is made up of 17 amino acids. The ends lost 2 bases at V and 1 base at J; junction bases unmatched: 6.

V usage is TRBV7-2 and J usage is TRBJ1-3; weak D call: TRBD1 (5 bases). The CDR3 has 18 residues. V dropped 5 bases and J dropped 0 bases, with 20 bases sitting between them. Germline CDR1 and CDR2: SGHTA and FQGNSA. CDR3 region: CASSDAGTALFSGNTIYF. As DNA, the CDR3 is TGTGCCAGCAGCGACGCCGGGACCGCGCTTTTCTCTGGAAACACCATATATTTT.

The table lists this clone with a count of one. V and J are TRBV9 and TRBJ2-1; D uncertain. Per the germline V gene, CDR1 is SGDLS and CDR2 is YYNGEE. V was clipped by 0 bases and J by 4 bases, with 14 bases between them. The CDR3 length is 16 residues. The CDR3 DNA is TGTGCCAGCAGCGTAGGTTCCCCGACCCTGTACAATGAGCAGTTCTTC. Translated, it gives CASSVGSPTLYNEQFF.

This sequence joins TRBV4-1 and TRBJ2-5; 7 bases line up with TRBD2. This CDR3 has 16 residues. CDR1 MGHRA and CDR2 YSYEKL come from the germline V gene. Trimming cost V 5 bases and J 5 bases; bases outside gene matches: 14. The CDR3 sequence: CASSFGLVGAGETQYF. The CDR3 bases are TGCGCCAGCAGCTTTGGACTAGTAGGGGCGGGGGAGACCCAGTACTTC.

The chain employs TRBV2 and TRBJ1-2; D ambiguous. Germline V gene sequence: CDR1 SNHLY, CDR2 FYNNEI. The CDR3 contains 13 residues. The V end lost 3 bases, the J end lost 4 bases, and 9 bases lay between the germline ends. The DNA for the CDR3 is TGTGCCAGCAGTGAGAACAGACCCTATGGCTACACCTTC. It yields the protein CASSENRPYGYTF.

The chain has TRBV7-9 and TRBJ1-5; no definite D call. Germline assignment: CDR1 SEHNR and CDR2 FQNEAQ (reference sequence). V shed 0 bases and J shed 3 bases, with 9 bases lying between them. The CDR3 has 15 residues. As DNA, the CDR3 is TGTGCCAGCAGCTTAGCGGGAGGGCCCAATCAGCCCCAGCATTTT. It is translated as CASSLAGGPNQPQHF.

The chain employs TRBV10-3 and TRBJ2-1; possibly TRBD1 for D (5 bases). CDR1 is ENHRY and CDR2 is SYGVKD in the germline V gene. This CDR3 has 12 amino acids. Trimming cost V 6 bases and J 5 bases, with 8 bases left between them. The chain's CDR3 is CAIRTANNEQFF. The DNA for the CDR3 is TGTGCCATCAGGACAGCTAACAATGAGCAGTTCTTC.

This clone was counted only a few times. The chain combines TRBV27 with TRBJ1-2; 8 bases are shared with TRBD1. The CDR3 has 15 residues. Trimming removed 1 base from V and 7 bases from J; junction bases left unmatched: 8. Germline loops: CDR1 MNHEY, CDR2 SMNVEV (reference sequence). This CDR3 reads CASSLWQGAHGGYTF. CDR3 DNA sequence: TGTGCCAGCAGTTTATGGCAGGGGGCGCATGGTGGCTACACCTTC.

This clone was detected only once. V gene TRBV28 combines with J gene TRBJ1-5, with a possible D match to TRBD1 (6 bases). Germline V gene data show CDR1 as MDHEN and CDR2 as SYDVKM. Trimming stripped 5 bases from V and 5 bases from J, with 10 bases between. The CDR3 sequence is 13 residues long. The CDR3 region is CASSDTGYQPQHF. CDR3 nucleotides: TGTGCCAGCAGTGACACAGGGTATCAGCCCCAGCATTTT.

The rearrangement uses TRBV5-1 and TRBJ2-7; the D gene is possibly TRBD2 (6 bases). V dropped 0 bases and J dropped 4 bases, with 8 bases sitting between them. There are 13 residues in the CDR3. CDR1 and CDR2 from the germline V gene are SGHRS and YFSETQ. The CDR3 sequence is CASSLAGEYEQYF. Written as DNA, the CDR3 is TGCGCCAGCAGCTTGGCGGGAGAATACGAGCAGTACTTC.

The V call is TRBV2, the J call TRBJ2-3; TRBD1 might be the D (5 bases). The V end was cut by 6 bases, the J end by 5 bases, with 9 bases between. This CDR3 is 12 amino acids long. The germline CDR1 and CDR2 sequences are SNHLY and FYNNEI. The CDR3 sequence: CASRVRVDTQYF. The CDR3 nucleotides are TGTGCCAGCAGGGTCAGGGTAGATACGCAGTATTTT.

The gene calls are TRBV2 and TRBJ2-1; D is ambiguous. CDR3 length equals 12 residues. V lost 1 base and J lost 9, with 7 bases in between. Per germline, CDR1 SNHLY and CDR2 FYNNEI. The CDR3 sequence is CASSEGSGEQFF. As DNA, the CDR3 is TGTGCCAGCAGTGAAGGGTCCGGTGAGCAGTTCTTC.

The chain is built from TRBV19 and TRBJ1-2; the D gene is possibly TRBD1 (5 bases). The germline V gene encodes CDR1 LNHDA and CDR2 SQIVND (reference sequence). V shed 6 bases and J shed 8 bases, with 13 bases lying between them. The CDR3 has 12 residues. CDR3 sequence (DNA): TGTGCCAGTAGCTCAGGGTTTGAAGGCTACACCTTC. Encoded protein: CASSSGFEGYTF.

The chain joins TRBV28 to TRBJ2-5; a weak D match, TRBD2 (5 bases). Germline CDR1 reads MDHEN; CDR2 reads SYDVKM. V shed 10 bases and J shed 5 bases, with 20 bases lying between them. The CDR3 sequence is 14 residues long. The CDR3 DNA follows: TGTGCCACCGCACTGGCGGGCCCTCGGGAGACCCAGTACTTC. Its translation: CATALAGPRETQYF.

V gene TRBV5-1 combines with J gene TRBJ2-5, with D hard to call. Germline V gene sequence: CDR1 SGHRS, CDR2 YFSETQ. The V and J ends lost 0 bases and 2 bases respectively, with 8 bases between them. CDR3 length: 14 residues. This CDR3 is CASSLGKLQETQYF. CDR3 coding DNA: TGCGCCAGCAGCTTGGGAAAGCTTCAAGAGACCCAGTACTTC.

The chain joins TRBV19 to TRBJ1-5; D gene uncertain. The CDR3 runs to 20 residues. V lost 5 bases to trimming and J lost 0 bases, with 26 bases between them. CDR1 and CDR2 from the germline V gene are LNHDA and SQIVND (reference sequence). The CDR3 DNA sequence: TGTGCCAGTAGTCTCGGATCCGACCTGGGGTCTCTTTATAGCAATCAGCCCCAGCATTTT. Translation gives CASSLGSDLGSLYSNQPQHF. Full variable domain (rest looked up from reference TRBV19 and TRBJ1-5): DGGITQSPKYLFRKEGQNVTLSCEQNLNHDAMYWYRQDPGQGLRLIYYSQIVNDFQKGDIAEGYSVSREKKESFPLTVTSAQKNPTAFYLCASSLGSDLGSLYSNQPQHFGDGTRLSIL.

The chain couples TRBV9 to TRBJ1-5; D remains ambiguous. This CDR3 is 13 amino acids long. CDR1 is SGDLS, CDR2 YYNGEE, per germline. The germline V and J ends were trimmed by 2 bases and 5 bases, with 8 bases remaining between them. This CDR3 is CASSVEGHQPQHF. DNA for the CDR3: TGTGCCAGCAGCGTGGAGGGTCATCAGCCCCAGCATTTT. Together with reference TRBV9 and TRBJ1-5, the CDR3 gives the full variable domain: DSGVTQTPKHLITATGQRVTLRCSPRSGDLSVYWYQQSLDQGLQFLIQYYNGEERAKGNILERFSAQQFPDLHSELNLSSLELGDSALYFCASSVEGHQPQHFGDGTRLSIL.

The chain links TRBV19 to TRBJ2-7, with 8 nucleotides matching TRBD2. The germline V gene encodes CDR1 LNHDA and CDR2 SQIVND (reference sequence). J was trimmed by 3 bases and V by 9 bases; bases with no gene match: 10. The CDR3 totals 14 residues. The CDR3 sequence: CASRDGTSYYEQYF. In nucleotides, the CDR3 is TGTGCCAGCCGGGACGGGACTAGTTACTACGAGCAGTACTTC.

This clone was recorded only once. V and J are TRBV19 and TRBJ2-7, with D unclear. The V end was cut by 1 base, the J end by 2 bases, with 6 bases between. This CDR3 is built from 13 residues. CDR1 LNHDA and CDR2 SQIVND come from the germline V gene (reference sequence). The CDR3 loop reads CASSIGLTYEQYF. The CDR3 DNA sequence: TGTGCCAGTAGTATAGGTCTCACCTACGAGCAGTACTTC.

The genes are TRBV29-1 and TRBJ2-3; TRBD2 aligns across 8 bases. V shed 4 bases, J shed 5 bases, and the junction held 8 bases outside the gene matches. Germline loops: CDR1 SQVTM, CDR2 ANQGSEA. The CDR3 contains 14 residues. The CDR3 spells CSVAGGAGGDTQYF. The CDR3 DNA reads TGCAGCGTTGCCGGGGGGGCCGGGGGAGATACGCAGTATTTT.

The rearrangement uses TRBV2 and TRBJ1-1; 10 positions agree with TRBD1. Trimming removed 6 bases from V and 4 bases from J; junction bases left unmatched: 2. This CDR3 is built from 13 residues. CDR1 and CDR2 from the germline V gene are SNHLY and FYNNEI. DNA of the CDR3: TGTGCCAGCAGCCGGGACAGGGGCACTGAAGCTTTCTTT. Translating it yields CASSRDRGTEAFF.

The V call is TRBV6-5, the J call TRBJ1-2, with 10 bases aligning to TRBD1. This CDR3 comprises 14 residues. Trimming removed 4 bases from V and 2 bases from J; junction bases left unmatched: 1. CDR1 and CDR2 (germline): MNHEY, SVGAGI. CDR3 coding DNA: TGTGCCAGCAGTTGGGACAGGGGAAACTATGGCTACACCTTC. It encodes CASSWDRGNYGYTF.

J is TRBJ2-3 and V is TRBV9; 10 nucleotides match TRBD2. V lost 3 bases and J lost 6; bases outside the gene matches: 1. Germline lookup yields CDR1 SGDLS and CDR2 YYNGEE. The CDR3 is made up of 13 amino acids. CDR3 region: CASSAGLADTQYF. The CDR3, as DNA: TGTGCCAGCAGCGCGGGACTAGCGGATACGCAGTATTTT. The full variable domain, with the rest looked up from reference TRBV9 and TRBJ2-3, is DSGVTQTPKHLITATGQRVTLRCSPRSGDLSVYWYQQSLDQGLQFLIQYYNGEERAKGNILERFSAQQFPDLHSELNLSSLELGDSALYFCASSAGLADTQYFGPGTRLTVL.

This rearrangement joins TRBV5-1 to TRBJ2-2; the match to TRBD1 covers 10 bases. V gave up 3 bases and J gave up 6 bases; unmatched junction bases: 8. Per the germline V gene, CDR1 is SGHRS and CDR2 is YFSETQ. The CDR3 is 16 residues long. CDR3: CASSWKPGQGSGELFF. The DNA of the CDR3 is TGCGCCAGCAGCTGGAAACCGGGACAGGGGTCCGGGGAGCTGTTTTTT.